This T cell receptor (beta chain) was identified in a study of blood T cell repertoires in COVID-19. Study information: Sites across the United States, Italy and Spain contributed samples from acute and convalescent COVID-19. T cells, B-cell-depleted T cells, or PBMCs provided the cDNA or gDNA that served as material.

In the authors' workflow: Researchers report that nucleated cell counts were estimated from reference gene primer amplification. The assay was immunoSEQ multiplex PCR, and TCRdb's table has in-frame clones only and misses some. The D gene and trimming were derived from the DNA, and the V and J assignments and clone size from that table. The data contain about 170,000 clones, around 85% of them singletons. While infection was still active, Seattle patients were enrolled and then followed longitudinally. The CDR3 is 15 amino acids. Germline loops: CDR1 MNHNY, CDR2 SVGAGI (reference sequence). The V and J ends lost 6 bases and 2 bases, in that order; junction bases with no gene match: 6.

This sequence was found in a man aged 80 or over with COVID-19, enrolled during active disease. Input material: peripheral blood. The rearrangement uses TRBV6-6 and TRBJ1-3, with 8 bases fitting TRBD1. The CDR3 DNA reads as TGTGCCAGCAGCAACGGACAGGGCACTGGAAACACCATATATTTT. Translated: CASSNGQGTGNTIYF.